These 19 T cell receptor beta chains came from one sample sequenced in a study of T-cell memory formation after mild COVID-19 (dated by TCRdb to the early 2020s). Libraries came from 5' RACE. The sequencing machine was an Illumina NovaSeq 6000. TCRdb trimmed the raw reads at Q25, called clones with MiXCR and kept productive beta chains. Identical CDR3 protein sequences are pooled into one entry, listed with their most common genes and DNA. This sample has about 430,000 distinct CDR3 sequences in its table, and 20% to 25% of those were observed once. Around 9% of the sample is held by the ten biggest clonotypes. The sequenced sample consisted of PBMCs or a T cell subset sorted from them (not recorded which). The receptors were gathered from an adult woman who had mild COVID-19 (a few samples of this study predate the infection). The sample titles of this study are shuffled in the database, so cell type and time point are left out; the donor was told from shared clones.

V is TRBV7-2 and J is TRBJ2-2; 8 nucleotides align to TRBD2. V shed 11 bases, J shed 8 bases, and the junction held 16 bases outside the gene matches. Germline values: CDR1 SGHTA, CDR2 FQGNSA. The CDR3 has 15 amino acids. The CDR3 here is CALWRGGRGLGELFF. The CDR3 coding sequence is TGTGCCTTGTGGCGCGGGGGGCGGGGACTTGGGGAGCTGTTTTTT.

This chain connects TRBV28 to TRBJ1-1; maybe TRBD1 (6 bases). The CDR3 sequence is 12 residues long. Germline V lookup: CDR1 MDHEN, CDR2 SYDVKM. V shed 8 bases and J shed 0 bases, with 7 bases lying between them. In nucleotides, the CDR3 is TGTGCCAGCGGACAGTTGAACACTGAAGCTTTCTTT. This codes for CASGQLNTEAFF.

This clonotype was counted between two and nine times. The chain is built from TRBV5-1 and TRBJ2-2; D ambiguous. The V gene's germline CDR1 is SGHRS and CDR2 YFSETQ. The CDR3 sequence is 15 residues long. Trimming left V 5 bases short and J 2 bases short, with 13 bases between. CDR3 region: CASSPQVSNTGELFF. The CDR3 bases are TGCGCCAGCAGTCCTCAGGTTTCCAACACCGGGGAGCTGTTTTTT.

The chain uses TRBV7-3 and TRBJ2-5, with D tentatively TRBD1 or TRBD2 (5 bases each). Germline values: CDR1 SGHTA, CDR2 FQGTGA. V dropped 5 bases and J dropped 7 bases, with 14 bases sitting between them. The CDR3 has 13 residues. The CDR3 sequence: CASSPGGGGTQYF. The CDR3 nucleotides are TGTGCCAGCAGCCCCGGTGGGGGTGGGACCCAGTACTTC. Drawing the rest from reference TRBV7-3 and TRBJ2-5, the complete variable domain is GAGVSQTPSNKVTEKGKYVELRCDPISGHTALYWYRQSLGQGPEFLIYFQGTGAADDSGLPNDRFFAVRPEGSVSTLKIQRTERGDSAVYLCASSPGGGGTQYFGPGTRLLVL.

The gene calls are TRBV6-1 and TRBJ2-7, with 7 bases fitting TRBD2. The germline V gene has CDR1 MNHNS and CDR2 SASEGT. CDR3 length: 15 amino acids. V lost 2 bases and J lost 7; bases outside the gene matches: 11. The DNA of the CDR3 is TGTGCCAGCAGTGAAATGACGGGGACTACACGAGAGCAGTACTTC. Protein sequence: CASSEMTGTTREQYF.

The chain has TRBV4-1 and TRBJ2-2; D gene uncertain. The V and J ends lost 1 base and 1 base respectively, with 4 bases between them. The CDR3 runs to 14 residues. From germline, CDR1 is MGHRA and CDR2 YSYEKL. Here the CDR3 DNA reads TGCGCCAGCAGCCAAGTAGGGAACACCGGGGAGCTGTTTTTT. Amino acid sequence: CASSQVGNTGELFF.

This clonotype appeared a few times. The CDR3 protein is CASSYLQGNEQFF. The CDR3 coding sequence is TGTGCCAGCAGTTACTTACAGGGGAATGAGCAGTTCTTC. J is TRBJ2-1 and V is TRBV6-5; the match to TRBD1 covers 7 bases. This CDR3 has 13 residues. V shed 1 base and J 7 bases; nucleotides not matched to a gene: 1. Germline values: CDR1 MNHEY, CDR2 SVGAGI.

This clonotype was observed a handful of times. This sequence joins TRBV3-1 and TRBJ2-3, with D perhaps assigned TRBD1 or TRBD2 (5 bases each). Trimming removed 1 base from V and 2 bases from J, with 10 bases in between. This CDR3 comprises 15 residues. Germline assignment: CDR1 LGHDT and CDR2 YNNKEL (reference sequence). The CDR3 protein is CASSQAPGPTDTQYF. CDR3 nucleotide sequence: TGTGCCAGCAGCCAAGCTCCGGGGCCCACAGATACGCAGTATTTT.

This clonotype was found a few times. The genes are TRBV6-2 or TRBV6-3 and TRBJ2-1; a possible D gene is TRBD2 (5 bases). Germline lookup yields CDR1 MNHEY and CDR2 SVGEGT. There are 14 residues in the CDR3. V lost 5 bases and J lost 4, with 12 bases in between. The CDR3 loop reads CASSQRSEYNEQFF. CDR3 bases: TGTGCCAGCAGTCAGCGTAGCGAATACAATGAGCAGTTCTTC.

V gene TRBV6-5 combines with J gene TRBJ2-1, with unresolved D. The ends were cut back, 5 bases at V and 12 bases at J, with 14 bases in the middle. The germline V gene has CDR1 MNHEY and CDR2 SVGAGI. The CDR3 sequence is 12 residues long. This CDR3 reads CASSPTALVQFF. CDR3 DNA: TGTGCCAGCAGTCCAACAGCTTTGGTGCAGTTCTTC.

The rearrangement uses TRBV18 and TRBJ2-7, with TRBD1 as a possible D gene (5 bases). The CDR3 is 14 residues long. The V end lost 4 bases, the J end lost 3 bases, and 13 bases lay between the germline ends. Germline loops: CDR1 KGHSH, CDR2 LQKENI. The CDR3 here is CASSLGVMIYEQYF. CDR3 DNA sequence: TGTGCCAGCTCACTAGGGGTCATGATCTACGAGCAGTACTTC.

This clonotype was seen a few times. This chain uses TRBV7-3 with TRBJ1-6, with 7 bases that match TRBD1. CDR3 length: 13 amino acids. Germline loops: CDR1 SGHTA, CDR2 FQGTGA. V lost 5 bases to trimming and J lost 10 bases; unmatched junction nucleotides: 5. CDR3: CASSRQGGSPLHF. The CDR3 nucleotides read TGTGCCAGCAGCCGACAGGGTGGCTCACCCCTCCACTTT.

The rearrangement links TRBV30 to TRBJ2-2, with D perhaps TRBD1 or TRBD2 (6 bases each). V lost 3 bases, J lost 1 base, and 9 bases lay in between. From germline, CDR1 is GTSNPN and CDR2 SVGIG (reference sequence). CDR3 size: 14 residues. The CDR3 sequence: CAWRRGVNTGELFF. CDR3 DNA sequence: TGTGCCTGGAGGAGGGGGGTGAACACCGGGGAGCTGTTTTTT. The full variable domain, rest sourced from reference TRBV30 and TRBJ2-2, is SQTIHQWPATLVQPVGSPLSLECTVEGTSNPNLYWYRQAAGRGLQLLFYSVGIGQISSEVPQNLSASRPQDRQFILSSKKLLLSDSGFYLCAWRRGVNTGELFFGEGSRLTVL.

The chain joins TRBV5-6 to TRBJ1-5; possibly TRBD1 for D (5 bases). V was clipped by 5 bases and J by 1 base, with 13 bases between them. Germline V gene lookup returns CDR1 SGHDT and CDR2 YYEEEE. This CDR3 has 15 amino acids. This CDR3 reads CASSRRVFSNQPQHF. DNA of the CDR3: TGTGCCAGCAGTCGCAGGGTTTTCAGCAATCAGCCCCAGCATTTT.

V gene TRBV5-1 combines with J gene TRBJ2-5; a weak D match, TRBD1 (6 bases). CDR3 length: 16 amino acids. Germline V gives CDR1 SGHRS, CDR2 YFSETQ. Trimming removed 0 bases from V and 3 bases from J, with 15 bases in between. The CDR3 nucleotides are TGCGCCAGCAGCTTGGTTGGGGGCAGTGAGAAAGAGACCCAGTACTTC. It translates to CASSLVGGSEKETQYF.

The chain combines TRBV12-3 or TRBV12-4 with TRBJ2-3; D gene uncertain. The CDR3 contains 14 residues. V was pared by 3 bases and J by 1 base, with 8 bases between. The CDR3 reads CASSFSRGTDTQYF. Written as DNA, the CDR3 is TGTGCCAGCAGTTTTAGTAGAGGCACAGATACGCAGTATTTT.

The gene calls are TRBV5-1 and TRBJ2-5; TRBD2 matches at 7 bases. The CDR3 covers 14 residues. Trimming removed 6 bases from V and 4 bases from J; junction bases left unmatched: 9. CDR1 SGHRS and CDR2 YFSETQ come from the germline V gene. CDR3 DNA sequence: TGCGCCAGCACGCGCCTCGGGGGGAGAGAGACCCAGTACTTC. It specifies CASTRLGGRETQYF.

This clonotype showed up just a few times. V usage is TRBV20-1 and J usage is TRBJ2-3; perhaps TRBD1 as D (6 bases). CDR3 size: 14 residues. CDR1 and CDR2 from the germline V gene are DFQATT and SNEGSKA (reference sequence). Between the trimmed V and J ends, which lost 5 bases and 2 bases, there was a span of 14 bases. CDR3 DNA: TGCAGTGCTTGGACAGACAGATTCACAGATACGCAGTATTTT. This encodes CSAWTDRFTDTQYF.

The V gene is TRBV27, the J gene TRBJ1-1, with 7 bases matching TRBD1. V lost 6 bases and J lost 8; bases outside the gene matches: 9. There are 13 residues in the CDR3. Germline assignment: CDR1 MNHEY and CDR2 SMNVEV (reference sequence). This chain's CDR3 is CASSGTAGLEAFF. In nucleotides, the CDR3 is TGTGCCAGCAGCGGGACAGCTGGACTAGAAGCTTTCTTT.